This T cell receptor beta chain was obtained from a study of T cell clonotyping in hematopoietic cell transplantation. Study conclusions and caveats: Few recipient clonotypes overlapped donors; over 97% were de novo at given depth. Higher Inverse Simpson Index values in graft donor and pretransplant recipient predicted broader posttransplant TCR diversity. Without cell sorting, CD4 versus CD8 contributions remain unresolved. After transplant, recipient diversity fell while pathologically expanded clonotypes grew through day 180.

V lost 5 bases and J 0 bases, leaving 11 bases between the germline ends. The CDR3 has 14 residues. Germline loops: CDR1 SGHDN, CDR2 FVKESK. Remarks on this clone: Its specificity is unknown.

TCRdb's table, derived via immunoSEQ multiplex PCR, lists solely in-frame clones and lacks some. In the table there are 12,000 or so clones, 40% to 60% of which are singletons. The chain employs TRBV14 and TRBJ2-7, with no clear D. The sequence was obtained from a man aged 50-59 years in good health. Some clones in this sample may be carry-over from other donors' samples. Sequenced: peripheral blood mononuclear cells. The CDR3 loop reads CASSTHEYSYEQYF. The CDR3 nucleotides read TGTGCCAGCAGCACCCACGAATACTCCTACGAGCAGTACTTC.